This T cell receptor (beta chain) was profiled in a study of CD8 T cells in ankylosing spondylitis (dated by TCRdb to the late 2010s). Describing the broader study: The study profiled T cell receptor beta repertoires in healthy donors and ankylosing spondylitis patients to find disease-linked TCR variants. Samples of peripheral blood were taken, and for ankylosing spondylitis patients, synovial fluid was collected as well. The full study cohort was made up of about 24 ankylosing spondylitis patients and fewer than 120 healthy donors.

Overall results and qualifications from the work: Significant enrichment of the disease-linked clones was reported in matched synovial fluid samples from ankylosing spondylitis patients. A TCR beta motif of eight highly homologous amino acid variants appeared characteristic of blood from ankylosing spondylitis patients. Some motif variants were previously reported in synovial fluid and blood of reactive arthritis patients, suggesting common disease-initiation mechanisms. A CD8+ phenotype was shown by the disease-linked clones, which were found at relatively low frequencies in peripheral blood.

TCRdb records Illumina HiSeq 2500 as the sequencer. TCR beta libraries were prepared by quantitative 5'-RACE with molecular barcodes. Concerning the study's data processing: To identify disease-linked TCR variants, a new computational method was used, one built on a probabilistic model of VDJ rearrangement. The raw public reads went through TCRdb reprocessing: fastp at Q25, MiXCR clone calling, in-frame beta chains kept. Rows matching on CDR3 protein sequence are summarized as one entry with the most common DNA and genes. TCRdb's processing, not the study's, gives the V and J calls here. In this sample the table shows about 540,000 distinct CDR3 sequences, roughly 13% of which occur a single time. The top ten constitute approximately 6.2% of the sample. Per the germline V gene, KGHSY is the CDR1 and FQNENV is the CDR2. Between the V and J ends, shortened by 2 bases and 5 bases respectively, the junction contains 15 bases. CDR3 length: 15 amino acids, cysteine to phenylalanine. The CDR3 DNA has 45 bases and is translated from base 1.

Turning to this clonotype: Its binding antigen is unknown. Nothing much larger sits one base from this clone, and base qualities are not available.

The chain uses TRBV16 and TRBJ1-1; the D gene is perhaps TRBD1, on 5 matching bases. The sequenced sample was blood, either unsorted or a sorted T cell fraction (not recorded which). This clonotype was sampled from a male donor with ankylosing spondylitis. The CDR3 in this case is CASSQRGRAETEAFF. The nucleotide sequence is given as TGTGCCAGCAGCCAACGGGGCAGGGCGGAGACTGAAGCTTTCTTT.